The clone carrying this T cell receptor beta chain appeared a single time. Method: immunoSEQ multiplex PCR; TCRdb's copy keeps in-frame clones and lacks some. There are 8,500 to 10,000 clones in the sample; around 71% occur only once, and around 43% lies in the top ten. The sample is drawn from a study of OX40 agonist ivuxolimab in advanced cancers. Across the whole study: Three patients, one with hepatocellular carcinoma and two with cutaneous melanoma, responded partially.

Trimming removed 3 bases at V and 11 bases at J, with 21 bases between. The CDR3 runs to 14 residues. Germline CDR1 and CDR2: SGDLS and YYNGEE. The V call is TRBV9, the J call TRBJ2-7, with D unresolved. The starting material was CD4+ or CD8+ T cells sorted from blood, obtained in a trial of the OX40 agonist ivuxolimab. This receptor was obtained from an adult with an advanced solid tumor such as melanoma, head and neck, liver or kidney cancer. The CDR3 loop reads CASSDGVAWARKYF. In nucleotides, the CDR3 is TGTGCCAGCAGCGATGGGGTAGCTTGGGCGCGGAAGTACTTC.